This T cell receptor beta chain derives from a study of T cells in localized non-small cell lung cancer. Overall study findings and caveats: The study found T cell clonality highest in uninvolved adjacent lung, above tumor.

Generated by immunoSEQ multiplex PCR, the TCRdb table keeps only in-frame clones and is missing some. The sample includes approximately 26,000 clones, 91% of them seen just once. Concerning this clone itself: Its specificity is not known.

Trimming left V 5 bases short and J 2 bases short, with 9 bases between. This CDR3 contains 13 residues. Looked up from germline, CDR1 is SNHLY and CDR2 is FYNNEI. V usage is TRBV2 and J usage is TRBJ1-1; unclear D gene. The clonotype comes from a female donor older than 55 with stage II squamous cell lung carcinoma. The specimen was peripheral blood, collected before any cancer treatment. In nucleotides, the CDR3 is TGTGCCAGCAGTCTAGGGCCCAACACTGAAGCTTTCTTT. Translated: CASSLGPNTEAFF. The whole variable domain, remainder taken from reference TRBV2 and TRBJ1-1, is EPEVTQTPSHQVTQMGQEVILRCVPISNHLYFYWYRQILGQKVEFLVSFYNNEISEKSEIFDDQFSVERPDGSNFTLKIRSTKLEDSAMYFCASSLGPNTEAFFGQGTRLTVV.